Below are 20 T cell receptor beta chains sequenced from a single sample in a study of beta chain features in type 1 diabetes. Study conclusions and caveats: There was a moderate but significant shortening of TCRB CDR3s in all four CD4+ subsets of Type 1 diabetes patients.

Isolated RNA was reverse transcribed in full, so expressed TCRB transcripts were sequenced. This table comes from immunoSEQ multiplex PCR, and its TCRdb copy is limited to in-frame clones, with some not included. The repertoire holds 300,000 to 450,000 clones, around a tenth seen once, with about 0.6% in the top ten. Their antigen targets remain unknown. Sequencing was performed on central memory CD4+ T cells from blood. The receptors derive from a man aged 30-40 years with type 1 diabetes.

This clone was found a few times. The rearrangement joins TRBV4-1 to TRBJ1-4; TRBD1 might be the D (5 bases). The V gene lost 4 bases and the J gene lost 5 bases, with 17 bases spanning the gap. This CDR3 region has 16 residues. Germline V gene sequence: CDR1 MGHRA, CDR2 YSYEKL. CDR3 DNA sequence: TGCGCCAGCAGCCTGATGGGCGGGGGACTAAATGAAAAACTGTTTTTT. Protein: CASSLMGGGLNEKLFF.

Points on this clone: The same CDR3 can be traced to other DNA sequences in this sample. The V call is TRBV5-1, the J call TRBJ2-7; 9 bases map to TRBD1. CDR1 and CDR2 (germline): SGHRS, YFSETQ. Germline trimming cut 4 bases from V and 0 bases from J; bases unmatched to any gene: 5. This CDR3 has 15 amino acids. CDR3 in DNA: TGCGCCAGCAGCCGAGGACAGGGGAGCTCCTACGAGCAGTACTTC. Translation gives CASSRGQGSSYEQYF. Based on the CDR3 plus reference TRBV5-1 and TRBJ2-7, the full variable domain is KAGVTQTPRYLIKTRGQQVTLSCSPISGHRSVSWYQQTPGQGLQFLFEYFSETQRNKGNFPGRFSGRQFSNSRSEMNVSTLELGDSALYLCASSRGQGSSYEQYFGPGTRLTVT.

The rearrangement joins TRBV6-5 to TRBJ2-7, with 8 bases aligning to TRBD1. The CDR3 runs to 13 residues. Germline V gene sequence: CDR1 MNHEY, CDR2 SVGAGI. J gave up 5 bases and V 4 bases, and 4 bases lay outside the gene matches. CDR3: CASSFGTGHEQYF. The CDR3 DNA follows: TGTGCCAGCAGTTTCGGGACAGGTCACGAGCAGTACTTC.

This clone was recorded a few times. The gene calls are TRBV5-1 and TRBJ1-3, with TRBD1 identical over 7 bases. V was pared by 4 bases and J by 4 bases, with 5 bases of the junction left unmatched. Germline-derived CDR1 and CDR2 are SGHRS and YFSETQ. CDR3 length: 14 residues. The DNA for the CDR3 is TGCGCCAGCAGCGGCGGGACAGAAGGAAACACCATATATTTT. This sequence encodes CASSGGTEGNTIYF.

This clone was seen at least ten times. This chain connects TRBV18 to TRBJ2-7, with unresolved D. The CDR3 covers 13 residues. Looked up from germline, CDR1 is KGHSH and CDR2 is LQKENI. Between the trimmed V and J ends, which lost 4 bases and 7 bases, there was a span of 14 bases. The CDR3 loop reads CASSRGQQTEQYF. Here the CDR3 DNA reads TGTGCCAGCTCACGAGGTCAGCAGACGGAGCAGTACTTC.

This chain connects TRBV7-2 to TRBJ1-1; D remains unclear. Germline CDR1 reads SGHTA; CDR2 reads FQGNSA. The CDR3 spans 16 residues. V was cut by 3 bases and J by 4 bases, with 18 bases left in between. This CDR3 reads CASSFLGKGTSTEAFF. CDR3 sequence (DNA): TGTGCCAGCAGCTTCCTCGGGAAGGGAACGAGCACTGAAGCTTTCTTT. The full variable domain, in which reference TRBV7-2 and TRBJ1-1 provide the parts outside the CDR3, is GAGVSQSPSNKVTEKGKDVELRCDPISGHTALYWYRQSLGQGLEFLIYFQGNSAPDKSGLPSDRFSAERTGGSVSTLTIQRTQQEDSAVYLCASSFLGKGTSTEAFFGQGTRLTVV.

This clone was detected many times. For the CDR3, the DNA is TGTGCCAGCCTATCATATAGGGGGACAGGGGCTCGAGTAGCTTTCTTT. Its translation: CASLSYRGTGARVAFF. The chain links TRBV7-8 to TRBJ1-1; 10 positions agree with TRBD1. CDR3 length: 16 amino acids. J was trimmed by 10 bases and V by 8 bases; bases with no gene match: 19. Germline lookup yields CDR1 SGHVS and CDR2 FQNEAQ.

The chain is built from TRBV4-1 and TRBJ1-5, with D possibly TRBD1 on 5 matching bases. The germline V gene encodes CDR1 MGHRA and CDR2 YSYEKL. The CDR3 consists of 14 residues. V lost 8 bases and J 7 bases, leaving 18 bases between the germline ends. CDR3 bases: TGCGCCAGCGAACTTGGGACTTCGGGGCAGCCCCAGCATTTT. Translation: CASELGTSGQPQHF.

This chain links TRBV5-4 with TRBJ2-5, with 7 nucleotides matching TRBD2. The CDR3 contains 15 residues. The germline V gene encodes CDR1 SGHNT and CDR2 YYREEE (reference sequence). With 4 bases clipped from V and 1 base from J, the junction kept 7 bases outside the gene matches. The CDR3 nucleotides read TGTGCCAGCAGCCGATTAGCGGGTTCCCAAGAGACCCAGTACTTC. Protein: CASSRLAGSQETQYF.

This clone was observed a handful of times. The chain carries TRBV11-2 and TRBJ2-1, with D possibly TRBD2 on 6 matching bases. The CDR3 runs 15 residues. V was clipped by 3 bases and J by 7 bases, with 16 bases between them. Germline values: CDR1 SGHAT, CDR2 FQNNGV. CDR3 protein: CASSLRGGKENEQFF. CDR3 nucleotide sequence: TGTGCCAGCAGCTTGAGGGGAGGAAAGGAAAATGAGCAGTTCTTC. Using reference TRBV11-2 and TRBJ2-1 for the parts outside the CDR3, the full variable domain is EAGVAQSPRYKIIEKRQSVAFWCNPISGHATLYWYQQILGQGPKLLIQFQNNGVVDDSQLPKDRFSAERLKGVDSTLKIQPAKLEDSAVYLCASSLRGGKENEQFFGPGTRLTVL.

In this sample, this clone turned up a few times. The CDR3 is CASSLFRATEAFF. DNA of the CDR3: TGTGCCAGCAGTTTATTCAGGGCCACTGAAGCTTTCTTT. V is TRBV27 and J is TRBJ1-1; possibly TRBD1 for D (5 bases). Trimming stripped 1 base from V and 4 bases from J, with 7 bases between. The CDR3 extends over 13 amino acids. The germline gives CDR1 MNHEY, CDR2 SMNVEV (reference sequence).

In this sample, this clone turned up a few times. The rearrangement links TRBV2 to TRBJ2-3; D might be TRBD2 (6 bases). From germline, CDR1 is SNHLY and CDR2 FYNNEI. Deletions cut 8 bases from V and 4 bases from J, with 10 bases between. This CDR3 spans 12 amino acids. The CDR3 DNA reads TGTGCCAGCCAGGAGGGATCAGATACGCAGTATTTT. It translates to CASQEGSDTQYF.

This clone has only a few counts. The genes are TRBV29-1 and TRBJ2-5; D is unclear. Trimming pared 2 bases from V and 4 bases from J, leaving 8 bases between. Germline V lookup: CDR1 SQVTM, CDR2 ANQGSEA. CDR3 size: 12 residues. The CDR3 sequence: CSVEKIGETQYF. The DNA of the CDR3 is TGCAGCGTTGAAAAGATAGGAGAGACCCAGTACTTC.

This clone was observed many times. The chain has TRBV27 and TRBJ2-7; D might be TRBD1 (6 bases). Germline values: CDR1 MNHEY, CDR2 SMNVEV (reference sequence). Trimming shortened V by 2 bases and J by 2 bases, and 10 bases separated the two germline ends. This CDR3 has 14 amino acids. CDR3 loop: CASSLQGSTYEQYF. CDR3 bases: TGTGCCAGCAGTTTACAGGGGTCGACCTACGAGCAGTACTTC.

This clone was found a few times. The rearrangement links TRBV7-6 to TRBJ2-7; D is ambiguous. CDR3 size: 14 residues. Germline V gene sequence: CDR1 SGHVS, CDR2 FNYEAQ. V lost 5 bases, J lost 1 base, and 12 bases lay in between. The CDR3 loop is CASSQQDPSYEQYF. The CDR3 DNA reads TGTGCCAGCAGCCAACAAGACCCTTCCTACGAGCAGTACTTC. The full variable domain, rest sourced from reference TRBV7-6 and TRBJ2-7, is GAGVSQSPRYKVTKRGQDVALRCDPISGHVSLYWYRQALGQGPEFLTYFNYEAQQDKSGLPNDRFSAERPEGSISTLTIQRTEQRDSAMYRCASSQQDPSYEQYFGPGTRLTVT.

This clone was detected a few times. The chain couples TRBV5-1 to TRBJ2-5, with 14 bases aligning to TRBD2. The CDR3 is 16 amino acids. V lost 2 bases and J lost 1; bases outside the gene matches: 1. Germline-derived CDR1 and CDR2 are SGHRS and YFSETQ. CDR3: CASSFGTSGSQETQYF. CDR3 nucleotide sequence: TGCGCCAGCAGCTTCGGGACTAGCGGGAGCCAAGAGACCCAGTACTTC.

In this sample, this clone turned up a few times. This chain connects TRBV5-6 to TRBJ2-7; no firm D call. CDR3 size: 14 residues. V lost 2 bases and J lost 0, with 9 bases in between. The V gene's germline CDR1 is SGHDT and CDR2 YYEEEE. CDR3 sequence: CASSFSRSSYEQYF. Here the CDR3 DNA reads TGTGCCAGCAGCTTCAGCAGGAGCTCCTACGAGCAGTACTTC.

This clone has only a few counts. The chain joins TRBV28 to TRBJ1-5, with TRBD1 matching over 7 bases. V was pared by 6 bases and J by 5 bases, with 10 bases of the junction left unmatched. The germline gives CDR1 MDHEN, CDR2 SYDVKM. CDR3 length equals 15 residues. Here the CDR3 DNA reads TGTGCCAGCAGACCTAACAGGGGAGCGGATCAGCCCCAGCATTTT. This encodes CASRPNRGADQPQHF.

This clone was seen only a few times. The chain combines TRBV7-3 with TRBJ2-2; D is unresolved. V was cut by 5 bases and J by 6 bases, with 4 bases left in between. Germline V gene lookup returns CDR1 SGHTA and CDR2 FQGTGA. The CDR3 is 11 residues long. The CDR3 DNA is TGTGCCAGCAGCGATTCCGGGGAGCTGTTTTTT. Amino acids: CASSDSGELFF.

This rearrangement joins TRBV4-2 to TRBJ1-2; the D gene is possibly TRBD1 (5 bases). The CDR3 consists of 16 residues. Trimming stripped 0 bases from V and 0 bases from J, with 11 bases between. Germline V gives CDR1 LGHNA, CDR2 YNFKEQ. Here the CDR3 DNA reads TGTGCCAGCAGCCAAGACAGGGTTTCCTCTAACTATGGCTACACCTTC. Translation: CASSQDRVSSNYGYTF.